The clone carrying this T cell receptor (beta chain) was observed a few times. The target antigen is unknown. The length of the CDR3 is 14 residues. Per the germline V gene, CDR1 is SEHNR and CDR2 is FQNEAQ (reference sequence). The V gene lost 2 bases and the J gene lost 4 bases, with 9 bases spanning the gap. The sample comes from a study of molecular identifiers for immune sequencing clone quantification. Using its own MiXCR run on the PCR reads, TCRdb lists one record per CDR3 protein. The sample consists of around 300,000 distinct CDR3 sequences, roughly a quarter of them appearing once. Broader study findings: Identical TCR molecules that share a barcode could lead to an underestimation of highly expanded clone sizes. The study found clones above 20 RNA copies held over 98% of effector molecules and under 1% in naive cells.

Sorted naive CD8 T cells were those defined as CD8+CD4-CCR7+CD45RA+. Sequencing input: naive CD8+ T cells from blood, with Jurkat cell RNA spiked in. The subset: FACS-sorted CD8+CD4-CCR7+CD45RA+ naive T cells. This sequence joins TRBV7-9 and TRBJ1-5, with a tentative D call TRBD1 (6 bases). The source of this sequence is a human donor in good health. Some libraries in this study had Jurkat cell RNA spiked in. Here the CDR3 DNA reads TGTGCCAGCAGCTTATCAGGGGCGAATCAGCCCCAGCATTTT. It specifies CASSLSGANQPQHF.